The entry below gives a single TCR beta chain sequence along with its context. Produced via immunoSEQ multiplex PCR; TCRdb's table is partial and in-frame only. The sample shows about 13,000 clones, 90% of them seen only once. The data were taken from a study of T cell changes during pregnancy in multiple sclerosis. Germline-derived CDR1 and CDR2 are LGHNA and YSLEER. Trimming took 1 base from V and 5 from J; bases not matched to a gene: 1. The CDR3 contains 13 residues. The sequencing used CD8+ T cells from peripheral blood mononuclear cells, collected after pregnancy. This chain uses TRBV4-3 with TRBJ1-1; 7 bases match TRBD1. This clonotype was obtained from a female donor in good health, enrolled as a control in a pregnancy study. CDR3 amino acids: CASSQVGQTEAFF. CDR3 DNA sequence: TGCGCCAGCAGCCAAGTGGGACAGACTGAAGCTTTCTTT.